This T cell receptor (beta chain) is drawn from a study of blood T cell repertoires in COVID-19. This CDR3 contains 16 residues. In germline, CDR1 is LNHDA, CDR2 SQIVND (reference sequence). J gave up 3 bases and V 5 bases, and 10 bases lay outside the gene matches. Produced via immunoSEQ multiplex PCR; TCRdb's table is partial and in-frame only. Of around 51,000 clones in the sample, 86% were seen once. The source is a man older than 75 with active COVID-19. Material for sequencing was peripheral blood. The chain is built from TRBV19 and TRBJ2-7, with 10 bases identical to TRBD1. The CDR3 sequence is CASSPGGTGARYEQYF. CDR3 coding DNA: TGTGCCAGTAGTCCGGGGGGGACAGGGGCCCGCTACGAGCAGTACTTC.